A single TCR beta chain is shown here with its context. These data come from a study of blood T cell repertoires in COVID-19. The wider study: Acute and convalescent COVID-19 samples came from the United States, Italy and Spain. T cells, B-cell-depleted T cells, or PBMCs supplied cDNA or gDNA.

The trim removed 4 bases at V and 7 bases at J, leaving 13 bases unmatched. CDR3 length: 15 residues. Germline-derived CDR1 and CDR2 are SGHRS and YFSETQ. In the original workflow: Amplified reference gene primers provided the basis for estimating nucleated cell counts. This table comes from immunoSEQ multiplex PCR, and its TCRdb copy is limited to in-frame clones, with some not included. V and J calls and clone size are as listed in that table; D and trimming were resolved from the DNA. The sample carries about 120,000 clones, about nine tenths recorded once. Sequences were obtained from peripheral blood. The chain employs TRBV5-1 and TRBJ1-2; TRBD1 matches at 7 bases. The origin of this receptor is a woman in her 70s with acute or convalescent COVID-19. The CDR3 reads CASSLTGQDGVGYTF. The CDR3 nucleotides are TGCGCCAGCAGCCTAACCGGACAGGACGGGGTTGGCTACACCTTC.